This entry describes one TCR beta chain. These data belong to a study of T cells in Graves' hyperthyroidism and ophthalmopathy. Amplified TCR beta CDR3 regions derived from RNA transcripts. With the HTBI primer set, the TCR CDR3 went through a first round of RT-PCR. TCRdb reanalysed the multiplex PCR reads using MiXCR and keeps one entry per CDR3 protein. The sample includes around 580,000 distinct CDR3 sequences, roughly 46% of them seen just once. Germline CDR1 reads SQVTM; CDR2 reads ANQGSEA. The junction had 6 bases not matched to a gene; V was cut back by 8 bases and J by 5 bases. The CDR3 is 12 amino acids.

The material sequenced was peripheral blood or thyroid tissue (not recorded which). The sequence was collected from a woman aged 18-35 years with Graves' hyperthyroidism. The chain joins TRBV29-1 to TRBJ1-5; 7 bases fit TRBD1. CDR3 region: CSSTQGHQPQHF. The CDR3 region has the DNA TGCAGCAGTACACAGGGGCATCAGCCCCAGCATTTT.